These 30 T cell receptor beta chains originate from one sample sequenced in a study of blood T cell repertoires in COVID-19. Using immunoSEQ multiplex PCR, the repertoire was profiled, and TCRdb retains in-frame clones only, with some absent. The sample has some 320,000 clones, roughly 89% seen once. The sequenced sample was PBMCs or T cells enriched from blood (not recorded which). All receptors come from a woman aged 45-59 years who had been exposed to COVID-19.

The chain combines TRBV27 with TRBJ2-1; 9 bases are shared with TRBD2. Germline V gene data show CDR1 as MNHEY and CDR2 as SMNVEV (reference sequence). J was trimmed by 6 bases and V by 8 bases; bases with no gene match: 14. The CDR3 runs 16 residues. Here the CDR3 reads CASSLADSGGFNEQFF. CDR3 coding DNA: TGTGCCAGCTCCTTAGCGGATAGCGGGGGTTTCAATGAGCAGTTCTTC.

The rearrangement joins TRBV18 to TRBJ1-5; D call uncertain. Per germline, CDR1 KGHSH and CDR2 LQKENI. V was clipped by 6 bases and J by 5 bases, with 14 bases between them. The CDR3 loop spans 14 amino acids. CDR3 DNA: TGTGCCAGCTCGCCTAATACCGGGGATCAGCCCCAGCATTTT. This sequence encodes CASSPNTGDQPQHF.

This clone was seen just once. CDR3 bases: TGTGCCAGCAGTTATAAGGGGACAGGGGTCACTGAAGCTTTCTTT. This codes for CASSYKGTGVTEAFF. The genes are TRBV6-5 and TRBJ1-1, with 10 bases that match TRBD1. The CDR3 has 15 residues. Germline-derived CDR1 and CDR2 are MNHEY and SVGAGI. Losses at the gene ends were 3 bases for V and 4 bases for J; bases not matched to a gene: 5.

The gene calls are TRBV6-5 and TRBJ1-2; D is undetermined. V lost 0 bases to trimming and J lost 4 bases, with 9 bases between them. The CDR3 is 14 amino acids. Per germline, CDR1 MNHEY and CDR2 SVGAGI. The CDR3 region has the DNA TGTGCCAGCAGTTACTCGGAGGGCCTCTATGGCTACACCTTC. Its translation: CASSYSEGLYGYTF.

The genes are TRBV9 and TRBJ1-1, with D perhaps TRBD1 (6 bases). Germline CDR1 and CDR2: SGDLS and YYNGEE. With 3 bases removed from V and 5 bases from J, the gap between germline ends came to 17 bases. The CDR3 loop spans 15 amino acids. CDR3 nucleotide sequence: TGTGCCAGCAGCGGCCCGGGGGGACAAATGACTGAAGCTTTCTTT. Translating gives CASSGPGGQMTEAFF.

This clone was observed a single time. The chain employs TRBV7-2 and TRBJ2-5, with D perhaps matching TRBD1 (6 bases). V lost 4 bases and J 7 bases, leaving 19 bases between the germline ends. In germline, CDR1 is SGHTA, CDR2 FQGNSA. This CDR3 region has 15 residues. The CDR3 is CASSSQPPPQGTQYF. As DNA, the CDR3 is TGTGCCAGCAGCTCTCAACCGCCACCACAGGGGACCCAGTACTTC.

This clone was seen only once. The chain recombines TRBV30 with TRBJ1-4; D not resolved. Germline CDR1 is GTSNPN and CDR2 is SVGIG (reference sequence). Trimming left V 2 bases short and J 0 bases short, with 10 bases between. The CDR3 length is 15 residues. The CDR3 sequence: CAWSILAATNEKLFF. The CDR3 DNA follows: TGTGCCTGGAGTATCCTAGCAGCAACTAATGAAAAACTGTTTTTT. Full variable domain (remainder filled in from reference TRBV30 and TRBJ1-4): SQTIHQWPATLVQPVGSPLSLECTVEGTSNPNLYWYRQAAGRGLQLLFYSVGIGQISSEVPQNLSASRPQDRQFILSSKKLLLSDSGFYLCAWSILAATNEKLFFGSGTQLSVL.

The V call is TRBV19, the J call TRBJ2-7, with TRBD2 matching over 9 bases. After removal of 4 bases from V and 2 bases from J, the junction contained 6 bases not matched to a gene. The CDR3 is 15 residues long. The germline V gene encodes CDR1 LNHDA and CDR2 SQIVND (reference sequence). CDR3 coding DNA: TGTGCCAGTAGTACCCTAGCGGGGACAACCTACGAGCAGTACTTC. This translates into CASSTLAGTTYEQYF.

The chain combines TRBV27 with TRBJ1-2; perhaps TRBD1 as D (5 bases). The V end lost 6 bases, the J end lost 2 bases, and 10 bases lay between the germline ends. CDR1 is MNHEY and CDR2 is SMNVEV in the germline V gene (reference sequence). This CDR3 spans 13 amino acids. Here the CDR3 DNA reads TGTGCCAGCAGCCGGGGGGAGAACTATGGCTACACCTTC. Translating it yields CASSRGENYGYTF.

The CDR3 reads CASSTKANPGQGNYEQYF. In DNA form, the CDR3 reads TGTGCCAGCAGCACCAAAGCCAACCCGGGACAGGGCAACTACGAGCAGTACTTC. The chain uses TRBV7-8 and TRBJ2-7, with TRBD1 identical over 9 bases. Germline-derived CDR1 and CDR2 are SGHVS and FQNEAQ. J gave up 3 bases and V 5 bases, and 17 bases lay outside the gene matches. This CDR3 is 18 amino acids long.

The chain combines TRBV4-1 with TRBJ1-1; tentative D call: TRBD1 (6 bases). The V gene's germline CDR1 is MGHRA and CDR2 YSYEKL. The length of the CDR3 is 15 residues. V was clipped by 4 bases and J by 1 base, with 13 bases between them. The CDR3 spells CASSPGGGQNTEAFF. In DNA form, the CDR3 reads TGCGCCAGCAGCCCCGGGGGGGGGCAGAACACTGAAGCTTTCTTT.

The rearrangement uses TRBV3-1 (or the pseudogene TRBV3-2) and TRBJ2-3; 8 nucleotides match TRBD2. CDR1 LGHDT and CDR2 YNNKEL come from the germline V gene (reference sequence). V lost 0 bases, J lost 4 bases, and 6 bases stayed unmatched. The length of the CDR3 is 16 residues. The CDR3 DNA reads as TGTGCCAGCAGCCAAGATCTCAGCGGGGGTGCAGATACGCAGTATTTT. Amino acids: CASSQDLSGGADTQYF.

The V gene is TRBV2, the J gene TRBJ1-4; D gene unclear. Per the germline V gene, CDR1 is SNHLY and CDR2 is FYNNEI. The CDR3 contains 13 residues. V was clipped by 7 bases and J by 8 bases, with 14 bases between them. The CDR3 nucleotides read TGTGCCAGCACAGGCAGCTTTGTGGAAAAACTGTTTTTT. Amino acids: CASTGSFVEKLFF.

The CDR3 here is CASTLREDSPFGELFF. CDR3 DNA sequence: TGTGCCAGCACCCTCCGCGAGGACAGTCCCTTCGGGGAGCTGTTTTTT. The genes are TRBV11-2 and TRBJ2-2, with a tentative D call TRBD1 (6 bases). Deletions cut 7 bases from V and 7 bases from J, with 22 bases between. Germline-derived CDR1 and CDR2 are SGHAT and FQNNGV. The CDR3 contains 16 residues.

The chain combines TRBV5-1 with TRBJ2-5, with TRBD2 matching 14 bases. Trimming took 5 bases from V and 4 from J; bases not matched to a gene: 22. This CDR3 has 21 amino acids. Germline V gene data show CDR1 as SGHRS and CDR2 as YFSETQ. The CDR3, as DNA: TGCGCCAGCAGGGGCGCCGGGACTAGCGGGGGTGACGGACTCCCGGGAGAGACCCAGTACTTC. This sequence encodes CASRGAGTSGGDGLPGETQYF.

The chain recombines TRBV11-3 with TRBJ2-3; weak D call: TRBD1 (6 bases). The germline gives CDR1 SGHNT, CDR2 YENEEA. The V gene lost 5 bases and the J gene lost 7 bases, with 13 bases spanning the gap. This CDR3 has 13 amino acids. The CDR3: CASSPVGANTQYF. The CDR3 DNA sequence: TGTGCCAGCAGCCCAGTGGGGGCGAATACGCAGTATTTT.

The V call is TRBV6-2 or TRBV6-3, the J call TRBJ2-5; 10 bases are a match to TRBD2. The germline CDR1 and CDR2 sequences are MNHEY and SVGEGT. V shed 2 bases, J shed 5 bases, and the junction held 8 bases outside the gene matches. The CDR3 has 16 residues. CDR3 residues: CASSYTIAGGGETQYF. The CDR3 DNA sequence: TGTGCCAGCAGTTACACCATAGCGGGGGGAGGGGAGACCCAGTACTTC.

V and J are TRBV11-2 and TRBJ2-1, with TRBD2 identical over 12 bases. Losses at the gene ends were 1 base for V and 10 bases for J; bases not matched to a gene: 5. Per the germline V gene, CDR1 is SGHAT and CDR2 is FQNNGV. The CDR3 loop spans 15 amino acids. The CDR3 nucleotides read TGTGCCAGCAGCTTAGGGCTAGCGGGGGGGGAAGAGCAGTTCTTC. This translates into CASSLGLAGGEEQFF.

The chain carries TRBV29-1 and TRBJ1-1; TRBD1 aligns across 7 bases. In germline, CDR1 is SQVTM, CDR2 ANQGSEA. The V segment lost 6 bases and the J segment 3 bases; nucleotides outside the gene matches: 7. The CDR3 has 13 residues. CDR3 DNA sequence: TGCAGCGTCTCCAGGGACAGATACACTGAAGCTTTCTTT. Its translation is CSVSRDRYTEAFF.

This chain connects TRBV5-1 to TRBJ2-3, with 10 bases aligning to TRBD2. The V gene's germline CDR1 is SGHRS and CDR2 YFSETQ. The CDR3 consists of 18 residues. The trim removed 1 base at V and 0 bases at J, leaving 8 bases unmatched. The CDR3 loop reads CASSLRPSGGSSTDTQYF. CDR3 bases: TGCGCCAGCAGCTTGAGGCCTAGCGGGGGATCTAGCACAGATACGCAGTATTTT.

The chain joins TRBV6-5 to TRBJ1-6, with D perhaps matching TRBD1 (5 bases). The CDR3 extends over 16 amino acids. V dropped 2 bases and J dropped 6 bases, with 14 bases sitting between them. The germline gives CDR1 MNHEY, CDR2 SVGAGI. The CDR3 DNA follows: TGTGCCAGCAGTTACGGCGGGACCGACCTTAATTCACCCCTCCACTTT. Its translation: CASSYGGTDLNSPLHF.

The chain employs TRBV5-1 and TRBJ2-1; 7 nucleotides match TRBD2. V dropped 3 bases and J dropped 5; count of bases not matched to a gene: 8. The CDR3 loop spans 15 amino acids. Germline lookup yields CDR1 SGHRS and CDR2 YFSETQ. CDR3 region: CASSWAWGGNNEQFF. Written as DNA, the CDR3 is TGCGCCAGCAGCTGGGCCTGGGGGGGAAACAATGAGCAGTTCTTC.

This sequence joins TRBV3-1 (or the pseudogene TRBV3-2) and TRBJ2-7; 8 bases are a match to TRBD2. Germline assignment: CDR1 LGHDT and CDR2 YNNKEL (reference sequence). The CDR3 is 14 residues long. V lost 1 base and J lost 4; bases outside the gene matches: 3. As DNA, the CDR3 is TGTGCCAGCAGCCAAGTAGCGGGAAGATACGAGCAGTACTTC. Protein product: CASSQVAGRYEQYF.

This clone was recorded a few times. The CDR3, as DNA: TGTGCCAGCAGCTCCCCCGGGACAGGGCACTATGGCTACACCTTC. Protein product: CASSSPGTGHYGYTF. The gene calls are TRBV7-9 and TRBJ1-2; 9 bases line up with TRBD1. CDR3 length: 15 amino acids. The V gene's germline CDR1 is SEHNR and CDR2 FQNEAQ (reference sequence). V shed 4 bases, J shed 3 bases, and the junction held 6 bases outside the gene matches.

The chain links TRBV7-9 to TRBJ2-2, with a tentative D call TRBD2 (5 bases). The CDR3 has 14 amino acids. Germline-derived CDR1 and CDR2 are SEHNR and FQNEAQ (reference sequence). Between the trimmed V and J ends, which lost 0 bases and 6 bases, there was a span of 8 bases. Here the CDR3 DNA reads TGTGCCAGCAGCTTAGCGGGGAGCGCCGGGGAGCTGTTTTTT. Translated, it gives CASSLAGSAGELFF.

The CDR3, as DNA: TGTGCCAGCAGCCTAGGACAGAACCCTCGATTCACAGATACGCAGTATTTT. It codes for CASSLGQNPRFTDTQYF. The V and J genes are TRBV14 and TRBJ2-3; a weak D match, TRBD1 (6 bases). Germline V gene sequence: CDR1 SGHDN, CDR2 FVKESK. Between the trimmed V and J ends, which lost 4 bases and 2 bases, there was a span of 19 bases. The CDR3 runs to 17 residues.

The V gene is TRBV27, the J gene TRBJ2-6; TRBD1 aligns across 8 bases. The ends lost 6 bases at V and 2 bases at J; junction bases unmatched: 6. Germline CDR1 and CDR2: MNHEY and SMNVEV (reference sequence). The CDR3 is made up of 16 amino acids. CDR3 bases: TGTGCCAGCAGGGTACAGGGGGGCGCTGGGGCCAACGTCCTGACTTTC. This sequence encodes CASRVQGGAGANVLTF.

Here the CDR3 DNA reads TGTGCCAGCAGCGTACTAGCGGGGCCCACAGATACGCAGTATTTT. Translation: CASSVLAGPTDTQYF. The chain carries TRBV5-8 and TRBJ2-3; 10 bases are a match to TRBD2. CDR1 and CDR2 from the germline V gene are SGHTS and YDEGEE. V lost 4 bases, J lost 2 bases, and 4 bases stayed unmatched. The CDR3 runs to 15 residues. Full variable domain (missing parts from reference TRBV5-8 and TRBJ2-3): EAGVTQSPTHLIKTRGQQATLRCSPISGHTSVYWYQQALGLGLQFLLWYDEGEERNRGNFPPRFSGRQFPNYSSELNVNALELEDSALYLCASSVLAGPTDTQYFGPGTRLTVL.

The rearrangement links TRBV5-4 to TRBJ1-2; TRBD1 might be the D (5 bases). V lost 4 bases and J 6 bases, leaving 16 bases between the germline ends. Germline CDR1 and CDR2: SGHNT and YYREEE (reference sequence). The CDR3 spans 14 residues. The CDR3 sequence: CASSIDSVGDGYTF. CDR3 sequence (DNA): TGTGCCAGCAGCATTGACAGTGTTGGGGATGGCTACACCTTC.

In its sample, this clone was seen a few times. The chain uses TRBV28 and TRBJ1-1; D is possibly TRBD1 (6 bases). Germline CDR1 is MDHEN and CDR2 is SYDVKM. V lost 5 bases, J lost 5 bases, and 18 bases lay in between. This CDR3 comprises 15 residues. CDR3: CASSPYQGFRTEAFF. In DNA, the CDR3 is TGTGCCAGCAGTCCATACCAGGGGTTTCGGACTGAAGCTTTCTTT.